The 5 T cell receptor beta chains below come from one sample, sequenced in a study of PD-L1 blockade in urothelial cancer. As for time point: pretreatment peripheral blood. Data came from immunoSEQ multiplex PCR; TCRdb stores just in-frame clones and leaves some out. The sample carries tens of thousands of clones, approximately 81% recorded once. Material: PBMCs, obtained around atezolizumab (anti-PD-L1) treatment. Receptors were obtained from a man between 65 and 85 years old with urothelial cancer.

V usage is TRBV2 and J usage is TRBJ1-5; D is ambiguous. The V and J ends lost 4 bases and 4 bases respectively, with 14 bases between them. Germline V gene lookup returns CDR1 SNHLY and CDR2 FYNNEI. The CDR3 runs to 15 residues. The CDR3 region has the DNA TGTGCCAGCAGTGCGGAGATGAGGGCAAATCAGCCCCAGCATTTT. This encodes CASSAEMRANQPQHF.

This clone appeared once. This sequence joins TRBV30 and TRBJ1-4; D call uncertain. The V gene's germline CDR1 is GTSNPN and CDR2 SVGIG (reference sequence). V dropped 2 bases and J dropped 6 bases, with 13 bases sitting between them. There are 14 residues in the CDR3. CDR3 in amino acids: CAWSTLGVDEKLFF. CDR3 bases: TGTGCCTGGAGTACTCTGGGCGTGGATGAAAAACTGTTTTTT.

This clone has just one count. The chain uses TRBV5-1 and TRBJ1-1; D unresolved. Germline values: CDR1 SGHRS, CDR2 YFSETQ. This CDR3 comprises 14 residues. Between the trimmed V and J ends, which lost 4 bases and 0 bases, there was a span of 10 bases. CDR3 in DNA: TGCGCCAGCAGCCGCGAGGGTATGAACACTGAAGCTTTCTTT. It is translated as CASSREGMNTEAFF.

In this sample, this clone turned up once. The V and J genes are TRBV14 and TRBJ2-5; D perhaps matches TRBD2 (5 bases). Germline V gene lookup returns CDR1 SGHDN and CDR2 FVKESK. V shed 5 bases and J shed 7 bases, with 14 bases lying between them. The CDR3 covers 13 residues. CDR3 sequence reads: CASSKIGRGTQYF. The CDR3 DNA follows: TGTGCCAGCAGCAAAATCGGCCGGGGGACCCAGTACTTC.

The chain links TRBV4-1 to TRBJ2-1; 10 bases fit TRBD2. This CDR3 is built from 15 residues. CDR1 and CDR2 from the germline V gene are MGHRA and YSYEKL. V was pared by 4 bases and J by 6 bases, with 6 bases of the junction left unmatched. CDR3 coding DNA: TGCGCCAGCAGCCGAAAGCGGGAGGGCCGCAATGAGCAGTTCTTC. This encodes CASSRKREGRNEQFF.